This T cell receptor (beta chain) was recovered during a study of PD-1 blockade in mismatch repair-deficient tumors. The protocol was immunoSEQ multiplex PCR, while the TCRdb copy is restricted to in-frame clones and leaves out a portion. The sample contains 40,000 or so clones, approximately 83% of which appear only once. The V gene lost 6 bases and the J gene lost 0 bases, with 11 bases spanning the gap. Germline CDR1 reads MNHNS; CDR2 reads SASEGT. The CDR3 has 14 amino acids. The J gene is TRBJ1-1, the V gene TRBV6-1; weak D call: TRBD1 (6 bases). The TCR was taken from an adult with mismatch repair-deficient cancer. Here the sequenced sample was PBMCs, taken 38 to 40 weeks after starting pembrolizumab. CDR3 sequence (DNA): TGTGCCAGCAGCCCGACAGGTCTGAACACTGAAGCTTTCTTT. Its translation: CASSPTGLNTEAFF.